Presented here are 5 T cell receptor beta chains from one specimen sequenced in a study of response to subunit inactivated influenza vaccine. TCRdb reanalysed the RT-PCR reads using MiXCR and keeps one entry per CDR3 protein. The data contain around 600,000 distinct CDR3 sequences, approximately 11% of them seen just once; the ten biggest clones take up roughly 9.6%. These data were also filed under a second study, of T cells expressing NK-cell markers. As that report states: 5'RACE template switching built TCR beta cDNA with unique molecular identifiers.

Here the sequenced sample was PBMCs from blood, taken on the day of vaccination. These receptors originate from a man aged 45-65 years who received an inactivated influenza vaccine.

The V and J genes are TRBV2 and TRBJ1-1; the D gene is possibly TRBD1 (5 bases). CDR3 size: 15 residues. Germline V CDR1 and CDR2: SNHLY, FYNNEI. V was clipped by 10 bases and J by 1 base, with 19 bases between them. This CDR3 reads CAIHPGGRRNTEAFF. DNA of the CDR3: TGTGCCATTCACCCGGGGGGTAGAAGGAACACTGAAGCTTTCTTT.

The genes are TRBV18 and TRBJ2-1, with D uncertain. V lost 4 bases and J lost 7, with 14 bases in between. CDR1 and CDR2 from the germline V gene are KGHSH and LQKENI. The CDR3 consists of 14 residues. In DNA form, the CDR3 reads TGTGCCAGCTCACAACTCCCGGATAGGAATGAGCAGTTCTTC. This codes for CASSQLPDRNEQFF. Complete variable domain (other parts from reference TRBV18 and TRBJ2-1): NAGVMQNPRHLVRRRGQEARLRCSPMKGHSHVYWYRQLPEEGLKFMVYLQKENIIDESGMPKERFSAEFPKEGPSILRIQQVVRGDSAAYFCASSQLPDRNEQFFGPGTRLTVL.

This clonotype was observed a few times. The V gene is TRBV14, the J gene TRBJ1-4; the D is unclear. This CDR3 is built from 17 residues. The ends were cut back, 0 bases at V and 8 bases at J, with 19 bases in the middle. Per germline, CDR1 SGHDN and CDR2 FVKESK. The CDR3 DNA follows: TGTGCCAGCAGCCAAGAAGCCCGTTTATTTGGTGGGGAAAAACTGTTTTTT. It encodes CASSQEARLFGGEKLFF.

The sample holds a few counts of this clonotype. The chain carries TRBV29-1 and TRBJ2-1; 7 bases are shared with TRBD1. The CDR3 runs to 13 residues. Germline V gene data show CDR1 as SQVTM and CDR2 as ANQGSEA. With 8 bases clipped from V and 3 bases from J, the junction kept 7 bases outside the gene matches. This chain's CDR3 is CSLIGTDYNEQFF. DNA for the CDR3: TGCAGCCTCATAGGGACAGACTACAATGAGCAGTTCTTC.

V is TRBV10-3 and J is TRBJ2-7; 9 bases are shared with TRBD2. The CDR3 totals 13 residues. The junction had 3 bases not matched to a gene; V was cut back by 8 bases and J by 1 base. Looked up from germline, CDR1 is ENHRY and CDR2 is SYGVKD. CDR3 residues: CAISRGGSYEQYF. The CDR3, as DNA: TGTGCCATCTCGCGGGGGGGTTCCTACGAGCAGTACTTC.